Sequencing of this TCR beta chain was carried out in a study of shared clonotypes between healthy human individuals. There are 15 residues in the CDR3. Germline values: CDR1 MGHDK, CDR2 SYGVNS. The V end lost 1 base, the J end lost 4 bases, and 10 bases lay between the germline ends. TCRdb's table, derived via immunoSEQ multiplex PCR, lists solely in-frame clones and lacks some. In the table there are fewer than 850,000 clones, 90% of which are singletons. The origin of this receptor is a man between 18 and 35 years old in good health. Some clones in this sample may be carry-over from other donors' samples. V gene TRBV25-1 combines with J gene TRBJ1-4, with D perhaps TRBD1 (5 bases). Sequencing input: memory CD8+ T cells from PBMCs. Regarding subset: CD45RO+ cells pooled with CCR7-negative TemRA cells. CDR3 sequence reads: CASSEWAGLNEKLFF. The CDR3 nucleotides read TGTGCCAGCAGTGAATGGGCAGGGCTTAATGAAAAACTGTTTTTT.